This T cell receptor beta chain was obtained from a study of blood T cell repertoires in COVID-19 (dated by TCRdb to the early 2020s). With regard to the full study: Samples from collaborators originated in the United States, Italy and Spain and spanned both the acute and convalescent phases of COVID-19. The repertoires were released in a freely available public database meant as a resource for research on the immune response to SARS-CoV-2. Sample metadata almost always included a de-identified subject ID, COVID-19 status, age in years and sex. Where available, HLA class I and class II types were obtained from metadata supplied by the sample provider rather than from assay-based typing. The material from the prospective study consisted of cDNA or gDNA derived from T cells, B-cell-depleted T cells, or PBMCs. The dataset comprised deeply sampled blood TCRbeta repertoires from subjects exposed to, actively infected with, or recovered from COVID-19. Samples were obtained from the ongoing ImmuneRACE study (first 160 participants) and from 1,254 subjects provided by 6 global collaborators.

A note on this clone: What antigen it recognizes has not been identified. One base away there is no much larger clone; base qualities are not given.

Looking up the germline V gene yields CDR1 SGHTA and CDR2 FQGTGA. From the cysteine up to the phenylalanine, the CDR3 has a length of 15 residues. Solely the CDR3 DNA is kept, with 45 bases framed from the first base. V is clipped by 2 bases and J by 6 bases, and the sequence between their germline boundaries is 13 bases long. TCRbeta CDR3 regions were amplified from genomic DNA by means of the immunoSEQ Assay, a bias-controlled multiplex PCR. The authors' pipeline ran thus. Within the assay, amplification of reference gene primers was used to estimate how many nucleated cells each sample contained. To quantify the absolute abundance of each unique TCRbeta CDR3 rearrangement, sequence reads were collapsed and filtered. For each sample, productive Simpson clonality was calculated by taking the square root of Simpson's diversity index across productive rearrangements. Imported from immuneACCESS, the table was reduced by TCRdb to in-frame sequences with V and J called. These copies leave out some clones; in studies compared against another copy, an unresolved V gene accounts for under half, and the cause of the remainder is not known. From that table come the V and J calls and clone size; the DNA was used to work out D and trimming. The sample contains 200,000 to 250,000 clones, 82% of them found a single time. 3% to 4.5% of the sample is in the top ten clones.

Overall results and qualifications from the work: How much clinical and demographic metadata was included differed by source and by participant, and the metadata was provided uncurated.

Collaborating institutions collected whole blood in K2EDTA tubes following their own protocols. Collaborator samples were shipped for TCRbeta analysis as frozen whole blood, isolated PBMCs, or DNA extracted from either sample type. The TCR originated in a woman aged 80 or older with acute or convalescent COVID-19. The chain employs TRBV7-3 and TRBJ2-2; TRBD2 is perhaps the D gene, given 6 matching bases. Sequencing used peripheral blood. CDR3 sequence: CASSLETSYAGELFF. The sequenced DNA is TGTGCCAGCAGCTTAGAGACTAGTTACGCCGGGGAGCTGTTTTTT.